This TCR beta chain was captured by sequencing in a study of blood T cell repertoires in COVID-19 (TCRdb year 2020). Broadly, across the study: Samples covering the acute and convalescent phases of COVID-19 were provided by collaborators in the United States, Italy and Spain. The prospective study material was composed of cDNA or gDNA derived from T cells, B-cell-depleted T cells, or PBMCs. The dataset comprised deeply sampled blood TCRbeta repertoires from subjects exposed to, actively infected with, or recovered from COVID-19. The repertoires were released in a freely available public database meant as a resource for research on the immune response to SARS-CoV-2. Samples came from the ongoing ImmuneRACE study (first 160 participants) plus 1,254 subjects from 6 global collaborators. Nearly every sample came with metadata listing a de-identified subject ID, COVID-19 status, age in years and sex. Where available, HLA class I and class II types were taken from metadata supplied by the sample provider and were not determined by assay-based typing.

Note on this clone: Its antigen is not yet known. The sample holds no much larger clone one base away, and base qualities are not on file.

TCRbeta CDR3 regions were amplified from genomic DNA by means of the immunoSEQ Assay, a bias-controlled multiplex PCR. The authors processed their data as follows. Within the assay, amplification of reference gene primers was used to estimate how many nucleated cells each sample contained. To quantify the absolute abundance of each unique TCRbeta CDR3 rearrangement, sequence reads were collapsed and filtered. For each sample, productive Simpson clonality was calculated as the square root of Simpson's diversity index across productive rearrangements. The table was pulled from immuneACCESS by TCRdb, which kept in-frame rearrangements only. Such tables lose some clones; where checked, under half of the loss comes from unresolved V genes, and the rest has no known cause. The V and J calls and clone size are taken from that table; D and trimming were inferred from the DNA. For this sample there are approximately 90,000 clones; about four fifths appear just once. The leading ten clones occupy roughly 6.7% of the sample.

Here is what the overall study found, with its caveats: The quantity of clinical and demographic metadata differed by source and by participant and was supplied without curation.

One collaborating source in Seattle enrolled patients while the patients were actively infected and followed the patients over time throughout the course of disease. Each collaborating institution followed its own protocols to collect whole blood in K2EDTA tubes. For TCRbeta analysis, collaborators shipped samples as frozen whole blood, isolated PBMCs, or DNA extracted from either of those sample types. The germline V gene provides CDR1 KGHDR and CDR2 SFDVKD. V sheds 0 bases and J sheds 6 bases, leaving 11 bases between their ends. The CDR3 covers 15 residues, taking in both the cysteine and the phenylalanine. The kept DNA is CDR3 alone, 45 bases in frame from the first base.

Source material: peripheral blood. The chain is made from TRBV24-1 and TRBJ2-4, with a weak D call of TRBD2 (5 bases match). This clonotype was obtained from a man aged 70-80 years with COVID-19, enrolled during active disease. CDR3 reads: CATSDLEGPGNIQYF. DNA sequence: TGTGCCACCAGTGATTTGGAGGGTCCCGGAAACATTCAGTACTTC.